This T cell receptor beta chain was found in a study of fetal regulatory T cell absence and autoimmunity. At the level of the study: IPEX patients had exocrine pancreas autoimmunity without clinical diabetes.

CDR3 length: 12 residues. Per germline, CDR1 SEHNR and CDR2 FQNEAQ (reference sequence). V was clipped by 1 base and J by 5 bases, with 5 bases between them. Findings and limits, study-wide: Some top pancreas TCR clones were over 100-fold enriched versus cord blood.

The assay was run at survey level. Produced via immunoSEQ multiplex PCR; TCRdb's table is partial and in-frame only. This sample has some 87,000 clones, with roughly 70% found just once. Comment on this clone: Its antigen is still unknown.

The source material was pancreas tissue. This clonotype originated in a male donor with IPEX syndrome. V is TRBV7-9 and J is TRBJ2-5; no definite D call. This CDR3 is CASSLVGETQYF. CDR3 sequence (DNA): TGTGCCAGCAGCTTAGTAGGCGAGACCCAGTACTTC.